This section outlines one T cell receptor (beta chain) sequence together with its context. This entry comes from a study of control samples from healthy donors and cancer patients. Sequencing used immunoSEQ multiplex PCR; TCRdb keeps in-frame clones, though not all of them. The repertoire consists of 100,000 to 120,000 clones, with 88% occurring once and the leading ten covering less than 4%. Looked up from germline, CDR1 is KGHSH and CDR2 is LQKENI. V gave up 3 bases and J gave up 6 bases; unmatched junction bases: 4. The CDR3 length is 14 residues. The sequencing input was PBMCs. The chain couples TRBV18 to TRBJ1-5; 8 bases fit TRBD1. This TCR was sampled from a woman aged 60 to 75 with lung cancer. The CDR3 sequence is CASSPGQVGQPQHF. CDR3 DNA: TGTGCCAGCTCACCGGGACAGGTCGGTCAGCCCCAGCATTTT.